This entry concerns a single T cell receptor beta chain. The data derive from a study of blood T cell repertoires in COVID-19. Original processing notes: The assay estimated nucleated cells by amplifying reference gene primers. Sequenced by immunoSEQ multiplex PCR; TCRdb stores in-frame clones only, minus some. That table gives V, J and clone size, and the DNA gave D and trimming. This sample has about 220,000 clones; approximately 80% occur once, and the top ten carry 3% to 3.5%. CDR1 and CDR2 (germline): MRHNA, SNTAGT. The CDR3 has 13 residues. Trimming shortened V by 0 bases and J by 8 bases, and 5 bases separated the two germline ends. Cohorts were assigned according to the clinical history that participants reported. Donors of Cohort 3 who recovered were those that had two negative PCRs, clearance, or symptom resolution.

The source material was PBMCs or T cells enriched from blood (not recorded which). The rearrangement uses TRBV6-4 and TRBJ1-6; D is possibly TRBD1 (5 bases). This TCR was sampled from an older woman who had recovered from COVID-19. CDR3 in DNA: TGTGCCAGCAGTGACTCAGGGGATTCACCCCTCCACTTT. Its protein product is CASSDSGDSPLHF.